The sequence of this T cell receptor (beta chain) was determined in a study of OX40 agonist ivuxolimab in advanced cancers. Notes on this clone: Its antigen is not identified.

The table came from immunoSEQ multiplex PCR; TCRdb's copy has only in-frame clones and leaves some out. The sample yields under 60,000 clones, approximately 86% seen once. Study-level results: Clonal expansion was among the lowest in partial responders at 0.1-3.0 mg/kg, especially CD8+.

Germline CDR1 reads SGHAT; CDR2 reads FQDESV (reference sequence). The length of the CDR3 is 17 residues. Trimming at V came to 5 bases and at J to 3 bases, leaving 15 bases not matched to a gene. The clonotype originates from an adult with an advanced solid tumor such as melanoma, head and neck, liver or kidney cancer. The chain has TRBV11-1 and TRBJ2-7; 8 positions match TRBD2. Material: CD4+ or CD8+ T cells sorted from blood, obtained in a trial of the OX40 agonist ivuxolimab. DNA of the CDR3: TGTGCCAGCAGCCCTAGCCCCCCACTAGCGGAGTTCTACGAGCAGTACTTC. This gives the protein CASSPSPPLAEFYEQYF.